This T cell receptor beta chain was identified during a study of blood T cell repertoires in COVID-19 (dated by TCRdb to about 2020). Describing the broader study: Samples from collaborators originated in the United States, Italy and Spain and spanned both the acute and convalescent phases of COVID-19. The material from the prospective study consisted of cDNA or gDNA derived from T cells, B-cell-depleted T cells, or PBMCs. HLA class I and class II types, where available, came from metadata supplied by the sample provider rather than from assay-based typing. The sample metadata nearly always contained a de-identified subject ID, COVID-19 status, age in years and sex. The repertoires were released in a freely available public database intended as a resource for research on the immune response to SARS-CoV-2. Subjects who had been exposed to COVID-19, were actively infected with it, or had recovered from it provided the deeply sampled blood TCRbeta repertoires that made up the dataset. Samples came from the ongoing ImmuneRACE study (first 160 participants) plus 1,254 subjects from 6 global collaborators.

TCRbeta CDR3 regions were amplified from genomic DNA using the immunoSEQ Assay, a bias-controlled multiplex PCR. Per the original workflow: Nucleated cell counts per sample were estimated from amplification of reference gene primers within the assay. To quantify the absolute abundance of each unique TCRbeta CDR3 rearrangement, sequence reads were collapsed and filtered. For each sample, productive Simpson clonality was calculated as the square root of Simpson's diversity index over productive rearrangements. TCRdb retrieved this table from immuneACCESS and kept in-frame rearrangements only. Not all clones are present; in checked studies, unresolved V genes account for under half, and no reason is known for the remainder. V and J calls and clone size come straight from that table; D and trimming were deduced from the DNA. The sample profile shows under 200,000 clones; around 82% of them were found once. In total, the top ten clones hold 4% to 6.5% of the sample.

Spanning cysteine to phenylalanine, the CDR3 consists of 15 amino acids. Only CDR3 DNA remains: 45 bases, in frame from the first base. The junction shows trimming of 7 bases on V and 2 bases on J, plus 18 bases between the germline ends. From a lookup of the germline V gene, CDR1 and CDR2 are MGHRA and YSYEKL. Participants in the prospective study were aged about 18 to 95 years, lived in some 24 United States geographic areas, and enrolled through a virtual design. In the prospective study, participants were assigned to cohorts based on the clinical history participants reported in a screening survey and a study questionnaire. Mobile phlebotomists in the prospective study collected whole blood, serum and a nasopharyngeal or oropharyngeal swab from every participant. Over a roughly 2-month period, participants in the prospective study had the option of providing additional blood draws and questionnaires. Blood samples from the prospective study were shipped frozen or at room temperature prior to DNA extraction.

For this clone: The antigen it recognizes is unknown. Base qualities are not recorded, but no much larger clone differs from it by a single base.

What the work shows at the level of the full study, not this receptor alone: Clinical and demographic metadata were provided uncurated, with the amount varying by source and participant.

The clonotype comes from a woman in her sixties with acute COVID-19. Sequenced: PBMCs or T cells enriched from blood (not recorded which). The chain employs TRBV4-1 and TRBJ2-7, with TRBD1 tentatively as D gene (7 bases match). The encoded CDR3 is CASTKRGRDPYEQYF. In nucleotides, the sequence is TGCGCCAGCACCAAAAGGGGGCGGGACCCCTACGAGCAGTACTTC.